Shown below are 6 T cell receptor beta chains from a single sample sequenced in a study of early T cells in non-severe SARS-CoV-2 infection. One entry per CDR3 protein results from TCRdb running MiXCR on the 5' RACE reads. The profile shows around 57,000 distinct CDR3 sequences, 5.9% of them singletons. The input for sequencing was whole blood, taken at baseline. The source is an adult who was a healthcare worker with PCR-confirmed SARS-CoV-2 infection or an uninfected control (not recorded which).

The table lists this clonotype with many counts. The chain couples TRBV7-9 to TRBJ2-3; 8 nucleotides match TRBD2. The CDR3 extends over 13 amino acids. Germline V gene sequence: CDR1 SEHNR, CDR2 FQNEAQ (reference sequence). Trimming took 11 bases from V and 2 from J; bases not matched to a gene: 6. The CDR3 nucleotides are TGTGCCCCTGGGGGACTAGACACAGATACGCAGTATTTT. It is translated as CAPGGLDTDTQYF.

This clonotype turned up a few times. The V and J genes are TRBV6-5 and TRBJ2-4; D may be TRBD1 (5 bases). V gave up 3 bases and J gave up 6 bases, with 9 bases separating them. Germline CDR1 is MNHEY and CDR2 is SVGAGI. This CDR3 is 13 amino acids long. The CDR3 region has the DNA TGTGCCAGCAGTTATAGGCAGGGAAACATTCAGTACTTC. It translates to CASSYRQGNIQYF.

The chain is built from TRBV4-3 and TRBJ2-3; 10 positions match TRBD2. V lost 0 bases to trimming and J lost 2 bases; unmatched junction nucleotides: 11. The CDR3 length is 19 residues. Germline V lookup: CDR1 LGHNA, CDR2 YSLEER. The CDR3 loop reads CASSQEWPSGGSPTDTQYF. The CDR3, as DNA: TGCGCCAGCAGCCAAGAGTGGCCTAGCGGGGGATCCCCCACAGATACGCAGTATTTT.

The chain links TRBV9 to TRBJ2-7, with TRBD1 matching 8 bases. Germline CDR1 reads SGDLS; CDR2 reads YYNGEE. The CDR3 spans 15 residues. The J segment lost 5 bases and the V segment lost 0 bases, leaving 7 bases of the junction unmatched. The chain's CDR3 is CASSVAPGGRDEQYF. The CDR3 coding sequence is TGTGCCAGCAGCGTAGCTCCAGGGGGCCGGGACGAGCAGTACTTC.

The chain is built from TRBV4-1 and TRBJ1-2, with unresolved D. The V end lost 1 base, the J end lost 5 bases, and 20 bases lay between the germline ends. CDR1 MGHRA and CDR2 YSYEKL come from the germline V gene. The length of the CDR3 is 17 residues. Here the CDR3 DNA reads TGCGCCAGCAGCCAAGCTTCGGACGGCGGCGTCCTTTATGGCTACACCTTC. Its protein product is CASSQASDGGVLYGYTF.

The V gene is TRBV5-1, the J gene TRBJ2-2, with D tentatively TRBD2 (6 bases). CDR3 length: 11 residues. Trimming removed 3 bases at V and 13 bases at J, with 10 bases between. CDR1 is SGHRS, CDR2 YFSETQ, per germline. CDR3 coding DNA: TGCGCCAGCAGCTCAGCTAGCGTGCTGTTTTTT. This sequence encodes CASSSASVLFF. The full variable domain, rest sourced from reference TRBV5-1 and TRBJ2-2, is KAGVTQTPRYLIKTRGQQVTLSCSPISGHRSVSWYQQTPGQGLQFLFEYFSETQRNKGNFPGRFSGRQFSNSRSEMNVSTLELGDSALYLCASSSASVLFFGEGSRLTVL.